Below are 13 T cell receptor beta chains sequenced from a single sample in a study of Graves' ophthalmopathy and Graves' hyperthyroidism (dated by TCRdb to 2017 to 2018). The listed sequencing device is Illumina HiSeq 2000. For repertoire sequencing, TCR beta CDR3 regions were amplified from RNA transcripts. The first round of RT-PCR was done with HTBI primers and the Qiagen OneStep RT-PCR kit, and was followed by a second round of multiplex PCR, then size selection and purification. The public reads were quality trimmed at Q25 with fastp and then assembled into clones with MiXCR by TCRdb, keeping productive beta chains. A single entry per CDR3 protein holds the most common genes and DNA from its merged rows. This sample is represented by about 1.2 million distinct CDR3 sequences; roughly 35% of them were singletons. 11% of the sample is in the top ten clones. The sequenced sample consisted of peripheral blood or thyroid tissue (not recorded which). These receptor sequences come from an adult man with Graves' hyperthyroidism.

The chain recombines TRBV2 with TRBJ2-7; possibly TRBD1 or TRBD2 for D (6 bases each). CDR3 length: 12 amino acids. Germline values: CDR1 SNHLY, CDR2 FYNNEI. CDR3 nucleotide sequence: TGTGCTAGACTTGGGGGGCCGCGGGAGCAGTACTTC. This codes for CARLGGPREQYF.

Comment on this clonotype: The junction shows a germline mismatch at one end, possibly a read error. The V call is TRBV4-3, the J call TRBJ1-2, with D possibly TRBD1 on 5 matching bases. Germline V gene sequence: CDR1 LGHNA, CDR2 YSLEER. The CDR3 has 13 residues. The chain's CDR3 is CASTQDGGYGYTF. In nucleotides, the CDR3 is TGCGCCAGCACCCAAGATGGGGGGTATGGCTACACCTTC.

A note on this clonotype: Given a much more abundant clone one base away, this may be a read error. The chain employs TRBV20-1 and TRBJ2-7; possibly TRBD2 for D (5 bases). CDR3 length: 14 amino acids. The germline V gene encodes CDR1 DFQATT and CDR2 SNEGSKA (reference sequence). CDR3 nucleotide sequence: TGCAATGCTAGCCTCCCCTCGCGGATGCGGGAGCAGTACTTC. Its translation is CNASLPSRMREQYF.

This clonotype was recorded at least ten times. The chain combines TRBV12-3 or TRBV12-4 with TRBJ1-1, with D tentatively TRBD1 (6 bases). V was shortened by 6 bases and J by 4 bases, with 12 bases between the two germline ends. CDR3 length equals 13 residues. DNA of the CDR3: TGTGCCAGCAGCCTCACAGGGAGCACTGAAGCTTTCTTT. The encoded protein is CASSLTGSTEAFF.

The sample holds many counts of this clonotype. The genes are TRBV12-3 or TRBV12-4 and TRBJ1-1; a weak D match, TRBD1 (5 bases). Between the trimmed V and J ends, which lost 5 bases and 0 bases, there was a span of 13 bases. The CDR3 runs to 15 residues. This CDR3 is CASSPTVGLNTEAFF. The CDR3 bases are TGTGCCAGCAGTCCGACAGTGGGTTTGAACACTGAAGCTTTCTTT.

This clonotype was detected only once. This rearrangement joins TRBV4-2 to TRBJ2-7, with TRBD2 matching 10 bases. The CDR3 length is 16 residues. J lost 2 bases, V lost 1 base, and 5 bases had no gene match. From germline, CDR1 is LGHNA and CDR2 YNFKEQ. The CDR3 nucleotides read TGTGCCAGCAGCCAAGGACTTCTAGCGGGGGCCTACGAGCAGTACTTC. It encodes CASSQGLLAGAYEQYF.

This clonotype was seen only a few times. The chain recombines TRBV27 with TRBJ2-7, with no clear D. Germline CDR1 is MNHEY and CDR2 is SMNVEV (reference sequence). There are 14 residues in the CDR3. The V end lost 2 bases, the J end lost 5 bases, and 13 bases lay between the germline ends. The CDR3 loop is CASSLRIGSHEQYF. In nucleotides, the CDR3 is TGTGCCAGCAGTTTACGGATTGGGTCCCACGAGCAGTACTTC.

The chain uses TRBV15 and TRBJ1-1; possibly TRBD1 for D (5 bases). The CDR3 is 16 residues long. Germline loops: CDR1 LNHNV, CDR2 YYDKDF (reference sequence). The V end lost 7 bases, the J end lost 2 bases, and 20 bases lay between the germline ends. The CDR3 is CATKTFDRPINTEAFF. CDR3 DNA: TGTGCCACCAAAACGTTCGACAGACCGATTAACACTGAAGCTTTCTTT.

The chain's CDR3 is CSVLDLHGYTF. Here the CDR3 DNA reads TGCAGCGTTTTGGATCTCCATGGCTACACCTTC. V and J are TRBV29-1 and TRBJ1-2; D is undetermined. CDR1 and CDR2 (germline): SQVTM, ANQGSEA. The CDR3 loop spans 11 amino acids. Trimming shortened V by 5 bases and J by 6 bases, and 10 bases separated the two germline ends.

Regarding this clonotype: A much larger clone differs from this one at a single base, so this may be a read error. V and J are TRBV10-3 and TRBJ2-2; 8 positions match TRBD2. CDR1 is ENHRY and CDR2 is SYGVKD in the germline V gene. This CDR3 contains 16 residues. Trimming cost V 6 bases and J 7 bases; bases outside gene matches: 13. CDR3 amino acids: CAISLAGTSVGGELFF. The DNA of the CDR3 is TGTGCCATCAGCCTAGCCGGGACTAGTGTCGGCGGGGAGCTGTTTTTT.

The sample holds a few counts of this clonotype. The CDR3 sequence is CSARDLRENTEAFF. The CDR3 region has the DNA TGCAGTGCTAGAGATCTTCGAGAGAACACTGAAGCTTTCTTT. The V and J genes are TRBV20-1 and TRBJ1-1; D uncertain. The germline CDR1 and CDR2 sequences are DFQATT and SNEGSKA (reference sequence). The CDR3 sequence is 14 residues long. V was trimmed by 0 bases and J by 1 base, leaving 9 bases between them.

The rearrangement uses TRBV6-2 or TRBV6-3 and TRBJ2-7; possible D gene TRBD1, 6 bases. The length of the CDR3 is 19 residues. Germline CDR1 and CDR2: MNHEY and SVGEGT. V shed 0 bases and J shed 3 bases, with 24 bases lying between them. The CDR3 coding sequence is TGTGCCAGCAGTTACTCGACATTCGCGCCGGGACAAGACTTCTACGAGCAGTACTTC. Its translation is CASSYSTFAPGQDFYEQYF.

This clonotype has more than one count but fewer than ten. The chain links TRBV20-1 to TRBJ1-2; D unresolved. The germline gives CDR1 DFQATT, CDR2 SNEGSKA (reference sequence). Between the trimmed V and J ends, which lost 3 bases and 4 bases, there was a span of 9 bases. CDR3 length equals 12 residues. CDR3 loop: CSASRVTYGYTF. CDR3 sequence (DNA): TGCAGTGCTAGTCGGGTAACCTATGGCTACACCTTC.